This T cell receptor (beta chain) was recovered during a study of cytomegalovirus exposure and HLA in healthy donors. Whole-study findings and limits: As was reported, the classifier diagnosed cytomegalovirus status with high specificity and sensitivity.

Primers: 60 Vbeta forward and 13 Jbeta reverse. Method: immunoSEQ multiplex PCR; TCRdb's copy keeps in-frame clones and lacks some. Of approximately 100,000 clones listed, 60% to 85% are singletons. This clone was seen more than once but under ten times. Its antigen is not identified. Input material: PBMCs. The sequence derives from a female donor in good health and CMV-seropositive.

This chain's CDR3 is CASKRTVNTGELFF. The CDR3 nucleotides are TGCGCCAGCAAAAGGACAGTGAACACCGGGGAGCTGTTTTTT. The rearrangement links TRBV5-1 to TRBJ2-2, with a possible D match to TRBD1 (6 bases). Germline CDR1 and CDR2: SGHRS and YFSETQ. The length of the CDR3 is 14 residues. Trimming shortened V by 6 bases and J by 1 base, and 10 bases separated the two germline ends.